The TCR beta chain described here comes from a study of T cells in Graves' hyperthyroidism and ophthalmopathy (dated by TCRdb to between 2017 and 2020). Background for the entire study: Peripheral blood was sampled at the time of initial diagnosis, prior to any treatment. The paper describes TCR Vbeta CDR3 sequencing of 130 to 150 peripheral blood samples, made up of 43 ophthalmopathy patients, some 76 hyperthyroidism patients and about 17 progressor patients. An independent validation cohort of about 19 hyperthyroidism patients and 15 or so patients who later progressed to ophthalmopathy tested prospective prediction of ophthalmopathy. TCR V-J signatures able to tell the groups apart were searched for in a discovery cohort of more than 90 patients, of whom around 43 had Graves' ophthalmopathy and about 55 had stable Graves' hyperthyroidism. The 90 to 100 discovery patients were randomly split 7:3 into training and test sets. After blood sampling, hyperthyroidism patients were treated with methimazole at a starting dose of 30 mg daily, and ophthalmopathy patients were treated with high-dose intravenous methylprednisolone. Thyroid tissue and blood T-cell repertoires from six Graves' hyperthyroidism patients were also compared in the study.

Hyperthyroidism patients were aged 18 to 65 years and newly diagnosed, with disease duration of less than 2 months. Any patient with an uncontrolled infection, another autoimmune disease, pregnancy or lactation was excluded. Diagnoses were established on the basis of clinical symptoms, serum thyroxine and TRAb, thyroid ultrasound, and orbital computed tomography. For progressor patients, blood was drawn at the first diagnosis of hyperthyroidism, before any ophthalmopathy symptoms had appeared. PBMCs were isolated from approximately 10 ml of fresh peripheral blood by Ficoll-Paque density gradient centrifugation. Patients classed as progressors first received a Graves' hyperthyroidism diagnosis and then went on to develop ophthalmopathy during follow-up. Total RNA was extracted with Trizol reagent, and quality was checked on an Agilent 2100 Bioanalyzer. Study-wide conclusions, independent of this receptor: Sample size was not statistically predetermined, and blinding of investigators to group allocation was not performed. In validation, progression to ophthalmopathy was predicted by the model with 65% to 71% sensitivity and about 72% specificity, a median of approximately 6.5 months before onset. Blood samples also contained most of the expanded thyroid clonotypes (frequency above 0.001), which suggests that blood repertoires may reflect thyroid immune responses. A model built on a 13 V-J signature distinguished ophthalmopathy from stable hyperthyroidism, reaching approximately 89% sensitivity and approximately 83% specificity in cross-validation and 80%/75% in testing.

As to this clonotype: There is no known antigen for this receptor. No base quality information exists; no much larger clone differs at one position.

The CDR3 contains 15 residues, cysteine and phenylalanine counted. CDR3 DNA is the only sequence kept; it has 45 bases, read in frame from the first base. V and J lose 1 base and 6 bases, and a span of 15 bases separates them. CDR1 GTSNPN and CDR2 SVGIG are derived from the germline V gene (reference sequence). TCR beta CDR3 regions were amplified from RNA transcripts. The TCR CDR3 was subjected to a first round of RT-PCR using the HTBI primer set and the Qiagen OneStep RT-PCR kit. A second multiplex PCR round built the libraries, followed by size selection and purification. Paired-end sequencing of the libraries was performed with 100 bp reads on an Illumina HiSeq2000. On the study's bioinformatics: SOAPnuke was used to process the raw data, with reads discarded if the reads contained adapters or uncalled bases, had a mean Phred below 15, or lacked an exact constant-primer or identifier match. High-quality paired reads were merged with COPE v1.2.5, and unique nucleotide sequences were defined as clonotypes. MiTCR v1.1 was used to align the clonotypes against IMGT TRBV, TRBD and TRBJ reference segments. The analysis included only V-J combinations with a frequency above 0.0001, which together covered more than 98% of the repertoires. A TCS score was defined as the ratio of F50 (clonal expansion) to E x V (chaos), with BLOSUM62-based TCRdist applied between CDR3 peptides within each V-J. Welch's t-statistics and random forest reduced fewer than 550 V-J features to 13, which were used in a naive Bayes classifier (R e1071). TCRdb cleaned the public reads at Q25 with fastp, built clones with MiXCR and kept in-frame beta chains. Entries are consolidated by CDR3 protein sequence, retaining the most common genes and DNA. Clone size and V and J calls follow TCRdb, not the original study. The sample table shows around 700,000 distinct CDR3 sequences, and 18% are seen once. The ten top clones hold 16% of the sample.

What was sequenced was blood. This sequence originates from a woman in her forties or fifties with Graves' hyperthyroidism that later progressed to Graves' ophthalmopathy. The sequence joins TRBV30 to TRBJ2-2, with the D gene not confidently named. The nucleotide sequence reads as follows: TGTGCCTGGAGTGCCCGGACCGATGCACCCGGGGAGCTGTTTTTT. Its coded protein is CAWSARTDAPGELFF.